A single TCR beta chain is shown here with its context. Antigen unknown. TCRdb fed the reads into MiXCR, producing one record per CDR3 protein. The sample carries 830,000 or so distinct CDR3 sequences, roughly 33% recorded once. These data come from a study of T cell repertoires in cytomegalovirus infection. The source of this sequence is a human donor in good health (CMV status not recorded). Some clones in this sample may be carry-over from other donors' samples. The material was cultured CD8+ T cells from PBMCs, obtained from culture after CMV antigen stimulation.

CDR3 sequence reads: CASSSGLAGPYNEQFF. In nucleotides, the CDR3 is TGTGCCAGCAGCTCGGGACTAGCGGGCCCCTACAATGAGCAGTTCTTC. This sequence joins TRBV7-9 and TRBJ2-1, with 12 bases lining up with TRBD2. There are 16 residues in the CDR3. The V gene end was trimmed by 4 bases and the J gene end by 2 bases; junction bases not matched to a gene: 3. Germline CDR1 and CDR2: SEHNR and FQNEAQ (reference sequence).